This T cell receptor (beta chain) was sequenced during a study of shared clonotypes between healthy human individuals. Whole-study results and caveats: Rarefaction revealed incomplete sorted-subset sequencing despite large depth.

The CDR3 contains 13 residues. V was shortened by 4 bases and J by 0 bases, with 7 bases between the two germline ends. CDR1 is MGHDK, CDR2 SYGVNS, per germline. About this clone itself: Its antigen is undetermined.

Generated by immunoSEQ multiplex PCR, the TCRdb table keeps only in-frame clones and is missing some. This repertoire shows millions of clones, approximately 95% found once; its top ten account for around 0.4%. V gene TRBV25-1 combines with J gene TRBJ2-7; D uncertain. The sequence was obtained from a man younger than 30 in good health. Some clones in this sample may be carry-over from other donors' samples. The specimen sequenced was naive CD4+ T cells from PBMCs. The subset denotes: CD45RA+ positively selected. CDR3 nucleotides: TGTGCCAGCAGTGCCGCAAACTCCTACGAGCAGTACTTC. It specifies CASSAANSYEQYF.